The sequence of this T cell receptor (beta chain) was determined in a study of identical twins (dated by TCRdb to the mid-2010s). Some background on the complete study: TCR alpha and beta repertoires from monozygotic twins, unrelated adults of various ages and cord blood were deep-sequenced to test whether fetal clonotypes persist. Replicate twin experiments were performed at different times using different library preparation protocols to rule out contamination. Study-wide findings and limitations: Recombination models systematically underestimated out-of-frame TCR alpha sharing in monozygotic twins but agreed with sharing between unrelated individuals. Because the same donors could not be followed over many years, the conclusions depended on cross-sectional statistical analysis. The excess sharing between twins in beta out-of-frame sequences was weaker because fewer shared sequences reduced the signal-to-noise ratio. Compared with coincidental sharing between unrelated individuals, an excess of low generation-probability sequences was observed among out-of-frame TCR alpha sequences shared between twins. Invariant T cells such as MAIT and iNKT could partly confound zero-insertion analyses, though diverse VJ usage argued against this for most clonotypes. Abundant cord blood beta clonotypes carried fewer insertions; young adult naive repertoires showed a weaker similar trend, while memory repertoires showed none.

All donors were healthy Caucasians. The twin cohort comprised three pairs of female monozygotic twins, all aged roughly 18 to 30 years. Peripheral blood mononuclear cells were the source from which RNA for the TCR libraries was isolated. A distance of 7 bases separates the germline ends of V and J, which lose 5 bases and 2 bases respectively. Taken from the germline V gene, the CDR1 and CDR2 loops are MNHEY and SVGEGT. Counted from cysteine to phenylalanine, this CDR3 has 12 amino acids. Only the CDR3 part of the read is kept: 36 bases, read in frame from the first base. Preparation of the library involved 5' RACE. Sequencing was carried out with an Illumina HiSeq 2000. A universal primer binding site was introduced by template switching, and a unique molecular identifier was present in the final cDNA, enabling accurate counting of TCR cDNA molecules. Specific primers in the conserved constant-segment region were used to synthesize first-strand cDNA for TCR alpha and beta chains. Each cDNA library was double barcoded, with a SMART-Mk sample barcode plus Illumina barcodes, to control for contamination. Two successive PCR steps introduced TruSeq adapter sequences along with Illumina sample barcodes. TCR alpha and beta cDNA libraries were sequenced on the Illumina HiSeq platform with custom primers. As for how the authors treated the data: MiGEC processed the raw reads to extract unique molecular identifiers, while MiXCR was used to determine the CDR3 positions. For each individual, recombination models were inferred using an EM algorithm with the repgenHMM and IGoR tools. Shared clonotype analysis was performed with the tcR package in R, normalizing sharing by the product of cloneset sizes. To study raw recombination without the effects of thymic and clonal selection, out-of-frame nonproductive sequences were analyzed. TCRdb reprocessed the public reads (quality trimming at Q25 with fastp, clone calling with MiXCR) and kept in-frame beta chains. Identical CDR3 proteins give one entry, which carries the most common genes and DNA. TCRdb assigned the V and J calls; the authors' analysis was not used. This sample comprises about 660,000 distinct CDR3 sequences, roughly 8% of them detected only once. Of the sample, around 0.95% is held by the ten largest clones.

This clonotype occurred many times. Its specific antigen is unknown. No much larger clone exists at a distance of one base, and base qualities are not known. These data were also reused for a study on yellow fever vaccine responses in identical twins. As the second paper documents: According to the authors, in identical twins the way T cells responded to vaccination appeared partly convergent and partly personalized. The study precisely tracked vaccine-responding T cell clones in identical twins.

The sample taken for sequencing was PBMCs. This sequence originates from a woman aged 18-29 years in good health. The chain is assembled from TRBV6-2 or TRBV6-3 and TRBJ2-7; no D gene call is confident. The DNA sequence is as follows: TGTGCCAGCAGTGTTACTACCTACGAGCAGTACTTC. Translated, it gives CASSVTTYEQYF.